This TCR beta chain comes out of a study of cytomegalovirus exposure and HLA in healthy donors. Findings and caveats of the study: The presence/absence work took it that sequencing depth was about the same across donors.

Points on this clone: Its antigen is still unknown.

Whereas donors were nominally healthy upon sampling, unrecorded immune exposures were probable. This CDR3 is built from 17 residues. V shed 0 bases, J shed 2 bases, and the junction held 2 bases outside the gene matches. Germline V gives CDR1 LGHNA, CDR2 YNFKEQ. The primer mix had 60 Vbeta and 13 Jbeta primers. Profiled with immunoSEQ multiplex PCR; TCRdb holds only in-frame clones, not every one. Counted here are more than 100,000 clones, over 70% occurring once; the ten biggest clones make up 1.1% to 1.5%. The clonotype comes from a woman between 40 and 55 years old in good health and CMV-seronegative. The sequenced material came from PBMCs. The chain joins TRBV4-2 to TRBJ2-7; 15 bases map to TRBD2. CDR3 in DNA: TGTGCCAGCAGCCAAGAGGGACTAGCGGGGGGAGCCTACGAGCAGTACTTC. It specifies CASSQEGLAGGAYEQYF.